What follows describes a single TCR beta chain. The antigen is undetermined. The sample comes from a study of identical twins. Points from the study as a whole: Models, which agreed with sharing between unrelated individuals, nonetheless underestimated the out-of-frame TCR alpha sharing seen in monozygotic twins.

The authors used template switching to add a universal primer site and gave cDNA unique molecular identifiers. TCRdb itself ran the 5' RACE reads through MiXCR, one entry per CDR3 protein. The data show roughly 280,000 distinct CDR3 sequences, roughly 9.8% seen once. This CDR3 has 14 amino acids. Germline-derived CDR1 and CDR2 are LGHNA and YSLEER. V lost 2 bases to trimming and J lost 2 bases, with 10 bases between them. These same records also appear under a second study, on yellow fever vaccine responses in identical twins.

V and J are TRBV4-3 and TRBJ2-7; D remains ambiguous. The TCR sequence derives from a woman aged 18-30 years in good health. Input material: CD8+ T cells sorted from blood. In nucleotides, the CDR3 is TGCGCCAGCAGCCAATTTTTGGGTCCCTACGAGCAGTACTTC. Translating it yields CASSQFLGPYEQYF.